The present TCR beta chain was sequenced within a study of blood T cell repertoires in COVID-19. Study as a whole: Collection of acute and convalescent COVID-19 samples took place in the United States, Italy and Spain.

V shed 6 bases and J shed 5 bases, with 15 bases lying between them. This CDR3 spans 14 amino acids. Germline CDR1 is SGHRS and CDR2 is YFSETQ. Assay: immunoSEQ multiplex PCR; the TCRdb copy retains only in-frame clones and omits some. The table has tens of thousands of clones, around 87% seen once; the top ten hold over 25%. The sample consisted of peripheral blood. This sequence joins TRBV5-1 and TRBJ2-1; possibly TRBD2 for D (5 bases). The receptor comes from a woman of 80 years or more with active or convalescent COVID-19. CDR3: CASTPDWVNNEQFF. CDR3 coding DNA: TGCGCCAGCACCCCGGACTGGGTCAACAATGAGCAGTTCTTC.